This TCR beta chain comes out of a study of T cell repertoires in cytomegalovirus infection. Across the whole study: CMV infection plus the matching HLA type was flagged by public TCR beta signatures.

This clonotype was seen more than once but under ten times. Its specificity is not known. CDR3 length: 14 residues. The germline gives CDR1 LNHDA, CDR2 SQIVND (reference sequence). The V gene lost 0 bases and the J gene lost 1 base, with 7 bases spanning the gap. Points from the study as a whole: The ex vivo response showed dominance by HLA-C-restricted CMV-specific TCR beta clonotypes. Cumulative frequency of public TCR beta families picked out carriers of CMV plus the relevant HLA.

TCRdb reprocessed the reads with MiXCR, giving one entry per CDR3 protein. Here the sample spans about 250,000 distinct CDR3 sequences, roughly an eighth being singletons. This TCR was sampled from a human donor in good health (CMV status not recorded). Some clones in this sample may be carry-over from other donors' samples. Sequences were obtained from PBMCs. V gene TRBV19 combines with J gene TRBJ2-7; D is unclear. CDR3 coding DNA: TGTGCCAGTAGTATAGAACCACCATCCTACGAGCAGTACTTC. This translates into CASSIEPPSYEQYF.